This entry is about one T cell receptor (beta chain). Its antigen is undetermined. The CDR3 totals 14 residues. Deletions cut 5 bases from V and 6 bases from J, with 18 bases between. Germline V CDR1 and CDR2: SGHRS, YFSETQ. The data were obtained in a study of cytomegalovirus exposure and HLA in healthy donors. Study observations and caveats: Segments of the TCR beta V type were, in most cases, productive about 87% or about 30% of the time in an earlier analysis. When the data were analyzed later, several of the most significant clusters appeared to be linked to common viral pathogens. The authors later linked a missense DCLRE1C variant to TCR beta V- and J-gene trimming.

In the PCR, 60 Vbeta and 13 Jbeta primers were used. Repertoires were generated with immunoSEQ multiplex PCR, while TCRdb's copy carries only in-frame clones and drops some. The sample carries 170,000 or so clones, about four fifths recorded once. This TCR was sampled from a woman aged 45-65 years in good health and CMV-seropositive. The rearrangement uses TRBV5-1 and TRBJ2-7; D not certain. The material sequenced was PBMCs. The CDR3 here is CASRERYETSEQYF. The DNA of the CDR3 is TGCGCCAGCAGGGAGAGATACGAGACGTCCGAGCAGTACTTC.